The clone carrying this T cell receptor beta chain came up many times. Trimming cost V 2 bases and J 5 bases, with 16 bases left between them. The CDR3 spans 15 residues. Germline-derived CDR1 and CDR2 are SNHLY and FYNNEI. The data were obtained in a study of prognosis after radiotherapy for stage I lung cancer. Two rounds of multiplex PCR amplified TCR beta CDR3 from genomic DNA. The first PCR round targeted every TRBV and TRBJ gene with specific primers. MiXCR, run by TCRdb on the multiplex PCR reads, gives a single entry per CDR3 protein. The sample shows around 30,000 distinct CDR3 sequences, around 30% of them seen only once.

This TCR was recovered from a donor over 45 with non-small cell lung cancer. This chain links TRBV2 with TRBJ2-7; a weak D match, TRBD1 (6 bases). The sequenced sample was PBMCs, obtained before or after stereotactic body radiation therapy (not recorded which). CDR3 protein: CASSEFLGAWDEQYF. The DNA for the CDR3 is TGTGCCAGCAGTGAATTTTTGGGGGCCTGGGACGAGCAGTACTTC.